These 8 T cell receptor beta chains came from one sample sequenced in a study of blood T cell repertoires in COVID-19. The data were produced by immunoSEQ multiplex PCR, yet TCRdb's version contains in-frame clones alone and is incomplete. The sample comprises about 140,000 clones, almost 90% of which are singletons, and less than 2% rests with the top ten. What was sequenced was peripheral blood. The source is a woman aged 60 to 75 with acute or convalescent COVID-19.

The chain joins TRBV28 to TRBJ1-5, with a tentative D call TRBD1 (5 bases). The ends were cut back, 3 bases at V and 2 bases at J, with 8 bases in the middle. The germline gives CDR1 MDHEN, CDR2 SYDVKM. This CDR3 region has 14 residues. CDR3 in DNA: TGTGCCAGCAGTTTGGTAGGGGGCAATCAGCCCCAGCATTTT. Protein: CASSLVGGNQPQHF.

The chain carries TRBV18 and TRBJ1-1; D gene unclear. The V and J ends lost 0 bases and 1 base respectively, with 6 bases between them. Germline loops: CDR1 KGHSH, CDR2 LQKENI. This CDR3 is built from 14 residues. CDR3 in amino acids: CASSPPSGNTEAFF. The CDR3 nucleotides read TGTGCCAGCTCACCACCGAGTGGGAACACTGAAGCTTTCTTT.

CDR3 sequence reads: CASTGQANNEQFF. The DNA for the CDR3 is TGTGCCAGTACAGGACAGGCAAACAATGAGCAGTTCTTC. The chain recombines TRBV19 with TRBJ2-1; 7 positions match TRBD1. Germline lookup yields CDR1 LNHDA and CDR2 SQIVND (reference sequence). Unmatched junction bases numbered 5, after V lost 7 bases and J lost 5 bases. The CDR3 runs 13 residues.

V and J are TRBV6-2 or TRBV6-3 and TRBJ2-7; 9 nucleotides line up with TRBD1. Germline lookup yields CDR1 MNHEY and CDR2 SVGEGT. V shed 1 base, J shed 1 base, and the junction held 5 bases outside the gene matches. The CDR3 has 16 residues. The CDR3 sequence is CASSYFTGQGSYEQYF. The DNA for the CDR3 is TGTGCCAGCAGTTACTTCACGGGACAGGGATCCTACGAGCAGTACTTC.

The chain has TRBV12-3 or TRBV12-4 and TRBJ1-1, with D hard to call. Trimming cost V 2 bases and J 8 bases, with 6 bases left between them. The CDR3 extends over 11 amino acids. CDR3 sequence reads: CASSLLQEAFF. The CDR3 DNA reads TGTGCCAGCAGTTTATTACAAGAAGCTTTCTTT.

Only a few counts were recorded for this clone. The chain carries TRBV5-1 and TRBJ1-5; TRBD1 agrees at 7 bases. Germline CDR1 and CDR2: SGHRS and YFSETQ. This CDR3 has 16 amino acids. Trimming took 0 bases from V and 3 from J; bases not matched to a gene: 6. The CDR3 DNA reads TGCGCCAGCAGCTTGGCCGGACAGGCGCACAATCAGCCCCAGCATTTT. Amino acid sequence: CASSLAGQAHNQPQHF.

The V and J genes are TRBV4-3 and TRBJ1-2, with D possibly matching TRBD1 (5 bases). CDR1 is LGHNA, CDR2 YSLEER, per germline. The CDR3 has 15 amino acids. V lost 2 bases and J 8 bases, leaving 18 bases between the germline ends. The CDR3 nucleotides are TGCGCCAGCAGCCAACTAACAGCCGGACAAGGCGGCTACACCTTC. Translating gives CASSQLTAGQGGYTF.

This clone was counted once. One junction end disagrees with the germline gene, perhaps due to a read error. The V and J genes are TRBV7-7 and TRBJ2-5; possible D gene TRBD1, 5 bases. Germline CDR1 is SSHAT and CDR2 is FNYEAQ (reference sequence). CDR3 size: 16 residues. The CDR3 spells CASSSLDPREQDAQYF. The CDR3 DNA is TGTGCTAGCAGCTCTCTAGATCCTAGGGAACAGGATGCCCAGTACTTC.